This T cell receptor beta chain was recorded in a study of T cells expressing NK-cell markers. Germline V CDR1 and CDR2: SGHDT, YYEEEE. The CDR3 loop spans 14 amino acids. With the 5' RACE reads reprocessed, TCRdb shows one record per CDR3 protein and no DNA. This repertoire includes 300,000 to 500,000 distinct CDR3 sequences. Sequenced input: blood T cells: a sorted CD56 or NKG2C T cell subset, CD4+ or CD8+ T cells, or bulk PBMC T cells (not recorded which). The rearrangement joins TRBV5-6 to TRBJ2-1. This TCR was recovered from a woman in her forties or fifties in good health. The CDR3 sequence: CASSFPYDNNEQFF.